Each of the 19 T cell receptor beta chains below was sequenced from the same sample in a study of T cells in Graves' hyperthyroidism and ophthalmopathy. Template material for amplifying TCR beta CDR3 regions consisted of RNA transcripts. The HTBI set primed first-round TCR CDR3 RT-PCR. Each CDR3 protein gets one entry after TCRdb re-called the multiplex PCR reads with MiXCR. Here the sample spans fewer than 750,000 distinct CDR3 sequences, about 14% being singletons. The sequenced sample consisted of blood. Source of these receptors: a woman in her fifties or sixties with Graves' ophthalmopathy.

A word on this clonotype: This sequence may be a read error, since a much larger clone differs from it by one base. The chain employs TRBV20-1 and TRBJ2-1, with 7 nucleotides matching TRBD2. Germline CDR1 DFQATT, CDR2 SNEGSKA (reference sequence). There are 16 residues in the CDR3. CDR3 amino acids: CSARDFGRSSYSEQFF. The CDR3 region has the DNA TGCAGTGCTAGAGATTTCGGGAGGAGCTCCTACAGTGAGCAGTTCTTC.

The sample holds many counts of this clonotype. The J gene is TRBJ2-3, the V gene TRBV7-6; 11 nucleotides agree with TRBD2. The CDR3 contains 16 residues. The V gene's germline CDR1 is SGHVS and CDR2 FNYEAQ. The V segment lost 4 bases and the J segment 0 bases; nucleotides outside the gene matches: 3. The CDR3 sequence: CASSSGLAESTDTQYF. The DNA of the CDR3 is TGTGCCAGCAGCTCGGGACTAGCGGAAAGCACAGATACGCAGTATTTT.

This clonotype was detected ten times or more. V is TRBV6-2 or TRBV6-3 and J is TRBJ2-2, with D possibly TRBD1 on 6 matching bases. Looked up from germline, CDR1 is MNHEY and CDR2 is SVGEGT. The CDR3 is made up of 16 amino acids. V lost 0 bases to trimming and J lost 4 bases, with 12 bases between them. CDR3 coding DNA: TGTGCCAGCAGTTACTCGACCAGGGGCTTCACCGGGGAGCTGTTTTTT. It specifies CASSYSTRGFTGELFF.

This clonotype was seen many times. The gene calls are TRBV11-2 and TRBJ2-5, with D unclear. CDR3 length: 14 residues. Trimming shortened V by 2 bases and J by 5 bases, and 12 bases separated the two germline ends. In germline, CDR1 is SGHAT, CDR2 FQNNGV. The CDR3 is CASSLYPPRETQYF. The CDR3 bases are TGTGCCAGCAGCTTATACCCGCCACGGGAGACCCAGTACTTC. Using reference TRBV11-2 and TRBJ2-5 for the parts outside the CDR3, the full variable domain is EAGVAQSPRYKIIEKRQSVAFWCNPISGHATLYWYQQILGQGPKLLIQFQNNGVVDDSQLPKDRFSAERLKGVDSTLKIQPAKLEDSAVYLCASSLYPPRETQYFGPGTRLLVL.

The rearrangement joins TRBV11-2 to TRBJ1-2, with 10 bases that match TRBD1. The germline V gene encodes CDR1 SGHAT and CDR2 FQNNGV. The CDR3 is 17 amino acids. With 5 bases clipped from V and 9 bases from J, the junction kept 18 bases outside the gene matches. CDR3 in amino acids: CASSRDGTGVVLGSYTF. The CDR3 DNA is TGTGCCAGCAGCCGAGATGGGACAGGGGTTGTCTTGGGAAGCTACACCTTC.

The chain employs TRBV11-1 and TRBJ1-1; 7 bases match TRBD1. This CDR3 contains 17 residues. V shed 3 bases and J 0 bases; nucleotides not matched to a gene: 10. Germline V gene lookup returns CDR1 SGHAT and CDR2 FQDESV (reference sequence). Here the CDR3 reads CASSFFHPGQMNTEAFF. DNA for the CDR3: TGTGCCAGCAGCTTTTTCCATCCGGGACAGATGAACACTGAAGCTTTCTTT.

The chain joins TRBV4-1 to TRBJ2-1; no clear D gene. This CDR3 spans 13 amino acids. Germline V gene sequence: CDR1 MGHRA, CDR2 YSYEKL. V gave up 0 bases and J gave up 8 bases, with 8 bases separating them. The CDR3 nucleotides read TGCGCCAGCAGCCAAGATCTTGGATATGAGCAGTTCTTC. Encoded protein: CASSQDLGYEQFF.

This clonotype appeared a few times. As DNA, the CDR3 is TGTGCCAGCAGTACCGAACAGGGCTCACCCCTCCACTTT. It translates to CASSTEQGSPLHF. This chain joins TRBV12-3 or TRBV12-4 and TRBJ1-6; perhaps TRBD1 as D (6 bases). This CDR3 has 13 amino acids. V lost 5 bases and J 10 bases, leaving 12 bases between the germline ends.

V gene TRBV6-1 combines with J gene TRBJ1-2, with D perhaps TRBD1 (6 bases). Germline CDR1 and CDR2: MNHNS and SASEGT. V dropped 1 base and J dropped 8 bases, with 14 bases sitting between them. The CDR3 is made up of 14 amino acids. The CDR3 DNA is TGTGCCAGCAGTGAAGAGACGGGGGGGCTAGGCTACACCTTC. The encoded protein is CASSEETGGLGYTF.

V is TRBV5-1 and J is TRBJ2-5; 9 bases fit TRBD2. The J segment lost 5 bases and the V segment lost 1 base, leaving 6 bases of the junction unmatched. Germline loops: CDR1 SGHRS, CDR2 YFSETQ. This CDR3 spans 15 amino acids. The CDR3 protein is CASSLRSGSQETQYF. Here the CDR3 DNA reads TGCGCCAGCAGCTTGCGTAGCGGGAGCCAGGAGACCCAGTACTTC.

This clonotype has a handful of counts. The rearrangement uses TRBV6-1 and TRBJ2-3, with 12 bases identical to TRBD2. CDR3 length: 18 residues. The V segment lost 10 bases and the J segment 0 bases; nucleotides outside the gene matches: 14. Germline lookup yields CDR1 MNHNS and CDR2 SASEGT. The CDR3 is CATLRLAGAPVSTDTQYF. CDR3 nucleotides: TGTGCCACCCTTCGACTAGCGGGAGCTCCCGTCAGCACAGATACGCAGTATTTT.

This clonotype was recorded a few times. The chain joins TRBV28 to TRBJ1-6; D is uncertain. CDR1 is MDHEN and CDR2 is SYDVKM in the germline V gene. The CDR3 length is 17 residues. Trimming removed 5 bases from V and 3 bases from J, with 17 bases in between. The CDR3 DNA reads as TGTGCCAGCAGTCAAAACACTGGAACCTTCTATAATTCACCCCTCCACTTT. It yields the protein CASSQNTGTFYNSPLHF.

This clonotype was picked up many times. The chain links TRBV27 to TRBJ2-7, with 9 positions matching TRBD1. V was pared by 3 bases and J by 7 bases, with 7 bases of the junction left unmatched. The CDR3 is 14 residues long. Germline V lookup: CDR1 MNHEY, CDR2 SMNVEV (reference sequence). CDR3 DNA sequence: TGTGCCAGCAGTTTTGGACAGGGGTCTTTGGAGCAGTACTTC. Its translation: CASSFGQGSLEQYF.

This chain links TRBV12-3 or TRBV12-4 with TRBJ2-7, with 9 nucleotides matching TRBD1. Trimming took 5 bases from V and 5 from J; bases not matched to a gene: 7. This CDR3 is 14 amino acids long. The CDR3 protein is CASSPWDRANEQYF. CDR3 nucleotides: TGTGCCAGCAGTCCCTGGGACAGGGCCAACGAGCAGTACTTC.

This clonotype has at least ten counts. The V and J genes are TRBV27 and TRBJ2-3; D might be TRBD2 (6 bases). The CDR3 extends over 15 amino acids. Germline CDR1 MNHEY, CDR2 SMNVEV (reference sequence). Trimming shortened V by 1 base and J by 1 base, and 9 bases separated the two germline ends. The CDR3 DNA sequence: TGTGCCAGCAGTTTATTCTCTAGCGGCACAGATACGCAGTATTTT. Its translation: CASSLFSSGTDTQYF.

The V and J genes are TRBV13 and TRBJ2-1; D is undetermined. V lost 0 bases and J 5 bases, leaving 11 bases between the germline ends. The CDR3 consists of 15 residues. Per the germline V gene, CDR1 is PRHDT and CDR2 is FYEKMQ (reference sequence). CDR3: CASSLGLNTHNEQFF. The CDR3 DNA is TGTGCCAGCAGCTTAGGCCTGAACACCCACAATGAGCAGTTCTTC.

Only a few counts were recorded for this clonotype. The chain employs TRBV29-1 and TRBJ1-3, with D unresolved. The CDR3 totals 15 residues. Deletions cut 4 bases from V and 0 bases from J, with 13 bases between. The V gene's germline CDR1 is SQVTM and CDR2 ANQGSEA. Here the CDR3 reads CSVAGWESSGNTIYF. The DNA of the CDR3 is TGCAGCGTTGCCGGTTGGGAGAGCTCTGGAAACACCATATATTTT. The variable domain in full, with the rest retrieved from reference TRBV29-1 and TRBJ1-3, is SAVISQKPSRDICQRGTSLTIQCQVDSQVTMMFWYRQQPGQSLTLIATANQGSEATYESGFVIDKFPISRPNLTFSTLTVSNMSPEDSSIYLCSVAGWESSGNTIYFGEGSWLTVV.

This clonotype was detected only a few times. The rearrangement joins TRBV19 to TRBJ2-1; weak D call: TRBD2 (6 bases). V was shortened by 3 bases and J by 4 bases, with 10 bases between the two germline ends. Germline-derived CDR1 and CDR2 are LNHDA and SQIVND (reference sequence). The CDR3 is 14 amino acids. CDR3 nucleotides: TGTGCCAGTAGTATGACGGCGGGGTACAATGAGCAGTTCTTC. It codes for CASSMTAGYNEQFF.

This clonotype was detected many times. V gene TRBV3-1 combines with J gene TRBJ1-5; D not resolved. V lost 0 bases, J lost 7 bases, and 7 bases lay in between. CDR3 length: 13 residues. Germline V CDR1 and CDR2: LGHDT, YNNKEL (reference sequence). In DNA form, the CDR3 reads TGTGCCAGCAGCCAAGAGGGATACCAGCCCCAGCATTTT. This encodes CASSQEGYQPQHF.